This passage covers 28 T cell receptor beta chains from one sample sequenced in a study of cytomegalovirus exposure and HLA in healthy donors. The PCR had 60 Vbeta and 13 Jbeta primers. Measured with immunoSEQ multiplex PCR; TCRdb has only the in-frame clones, and not every one. Of about 200,000 clones in the sample, around nine tenths were seen once. The specimen was PBMCs. These receptors all stem from a woman aged 30 to 39 in good health and CMV-seronegative.

The chain combines TRBV10-3 with TRBJ1-4; 9 bases match TRBD1. Trimming cost V 9 bases and J 3 bases; bases outside gene matches: 2. This CDR3 is built from 13 residues. The germline V gene has CDR1 ENHRY and CDR2 SYGVKD. For the CDR3, the DNA is TGTGCCATTAGACAGGGGGCTAATGAAAAACTGTTTTTT. This sequence encodes CAIRQGANEKLFF.

V and J are TRBV11-1 and TRBJ2-2; 9 nucleotides line up with TRBD1. The CDR3 is 15 amino acids. The junction had 3 bases not matched to a gene; V was cut back by 5 bases and J by 2 bases. Germline CDR1 reads SGHAT; CDR2 reads FQDESV (reference sequence). Here the CDR3 reads CASSQDRGNTGELFF. Here the CDR3 DNA reads TGTGCCAGCAGCCAGGACAGGGGCAACACCGGGGAGCTGTTTTTT.

This clone was detected only once. J is TRBJ2-7 and V is TRBV7-8, with a possible D match to TRBD2 (5 bases). V was pared by 2 bases and J by 2 bases, with 10 bases between. The CDR3 has 14 amino acids. Germline V gene sequence: CDR1 SGHVS, CDR2 FQNEAQ. For the CDR3, the DNA is TGTGCCAGCAGCTTATGGGCTAGCCCCTACGAGCAGTACTTC. Protein product: CASSLWASPYEQYF.

The J gene is TRBJ2-7, the V gene TRBV7-2, with 8 bases fitting TRBD2. The V gene end was trimmed by 0 bases and the J gene end by 6 bases; junction bases not matched to a gene: 4. This CDR3 comprises 14 residues. CDR1 is SGHTA and CDR2 is FQGNSA in the germline V gene. The CDR3 DNA sequence: TGTGCCAGCAGCTTAGCCCTAGCGGGTTTCGAGCAGTACTTC. It translates to CASSLALAGFEQYF.

The rearrangement uses TRBV28 and TRBJ1-2; D perhaps matches TRBD1 (5 bases). Trimming removed 2 bases at V and 8 bases at J, with 12 bases between. CDR1 and CDR2 (germline): MDHEN, SYDVKM. The CDR3 consists of 13 residues. In nucleotides, the CDR3 is TGTGCCAGCAGTTTACCCAGGGTGCGAGGCTACACCTTC. This codes for CASSLPRVRGYTF.

The chain is built from TRBV30 and TRBJ2-5, with D perhaps matching TRBD1 (5 bases). Germline loops: CDR1 GTSNPN, CDR2 SVGIG (reference sequence). Trimming left V 2 bases short and J 5 bases short, with 6 bases between. The CDR3 covers 11 residues. The chain's CDR3 is CAWSPGETQYF. CDR3 sequence (DNA): TGTGCCTGGAGTCCAGGGGAGACCCAGTACTTC. Drawing the rest from reference TRBV30 and TRBJ2-5, the complete variable domain is SQTIHQWPATLVQPVGSPLSLECTVEGTSNPNLYWYRQAAGRGLQLLFYSVGIGQISSEVPQNLSASRPQDRQFILSSKKLLLSDSGFYLCAWSPGETQYFGPGTRLLVL.

The J gene is TRBJ2-2, the V gene TRBV6-1; 9 nucleotides agree with TRBD1. Germline loops: CDR1 MNHNS, CDR2 SASEGT. Trimming cost V 3 bases and J 9 bases; bases outside gene matches: 11. The CDR3 spans 16 residues. CDR3 coding DNA: TGTGCCAGCAGTGACGAGTTCGGGACAGGGACCCGGGAGCTGTTTTTT. Protein sequence: CASSDEFGTGTRELFF.

This clone was seen a handful of times. V is TRBV28 and J is TRBJ1-2; TRBD1 matches 7 bases. CDR1 is MDHEN and CDR2 is SYDVKM in the germline V gene. This CDR3 spans 15 amino acids. V was clipped by 7 bases and J by 3 bases; unmatched bases: 11. CDR3 sequence: CASKGTANRYYGYTF. As DNA, the CDR3 is TGTGCCAGCAAAGGGACAGCAAACCGATACTATGGCTACACCTTC.

This rearrangement joins TRBV25-1 to TRBJ1-2; 8 nucleotides agree with TRBD1. Germline CDR1 MGHDK, CDR2 SYGVNS. The V gene end was trimmed by 4 bases and the J gene end by 4 bases; junction bases not matched to a gene: 8. The CDR3 runs 15 residues. The CDR3: CASSAPSGGGYGYTF. CDR3 nucleotides: TGTGCCAGCAGTGCCCCATCAGGGGGCGGCTATGGCTACACCTTC.

The DNA for the CDR3 is TGTGCCAGCAGTCCTGGACTAGCGGGATACATTCAGTACTTC. Translating it yields CASSPGLAGYIQYF. The chain couples TRBV28 to TRBJ2-4; 12 positions match TRBD2. The CDR3 totals 14 residues. V lost 5 bases, J lost 8 bases, and 4 bases stayed unmatched. Germline CDR1 is MDHEN and CDR2 is SYDVKM.

This clone was seen just once. The V gene is TRBV15, the J gene TRBJ1-2, with D hard to call. CDR3 length equals 15 residues. Trimming pared 5 bases from V and 4 bases from J, leaving 17 bases between. Looked up from germline, CDR1 is LNHNV and CDR2 is YYDKDF (reference sequence). The CDR3 is CATSPRQALGYGYTF. The CDR3 region has the DNA TGTGCCACCAGCCCCCGGCAGGCCCTTGGCTATGGCTACACCTTC. Filled out from reference TRBV15 and TRBJ1-2, the complete variable domain reads DAMVIQNPRYQVTQFGKPVTLSCSQTLNHNVMYWYQQKSSQAPKLLFHYYDKDFNNEADTPDNFQSRRPNTSFCFLDIRSPGLGDTAMYLCATSPRQALGYGYTFGSGTRLTVV.

The genes are TRBV11-2 and TRBJ2-1; D remains unclear. The germline V and J ends were trimmed by 0 bases and 9 bases, with 15 bases remaining between them. The CDR3 is 15 residues long. Germline assignment: CDR1 SGHAT and CDR2 FQNNGV. In DNA, the CDR3 is TGTGCCAGCAGCTTAGAACTTGAGGCCCGACCTGAGCAGTTCTTC. Translation gives CASSLELEARPEQFF.

The sample holds one count of this clone. This sequence joins TRBV6-5 and TRBJ2-7, with D unclear. V gave up 0 bases and J gave up 6 bases, with 12 bases separating them. Per germline, CDR1 MNHEY and CDR2 SVGAGI. CDR3 size: 14 residues. The CDR3 nucleotides are TGTGCCAGCAGTTACTCGATCGATGGGCGCGAGCAGTACTTC. It specifies CASSYSIDGREQYF.

This clone was picked up one time. The CDR3 nucleotides read TGTGCCAGCAGTGGAGCGGGAGGGCTGTACGAGCAGTACTTC. It encodes CASSGAGGLYEQYF. The chain links TRBV2 to TRBJ2-7; 10 nucleotides line up with TRBD2. The germline V gene encodes CDR1 SNHLY and CDR2 FYNNEI. With V trimmed by 4 bases and J by 4 bases, 4 bases remained unmatched. The CDR3 has 14 amino acids.

This clone has only one observation. The CDR3, as DNA: TGCAGCGCGACCCTCGGGGACACCTACTATGGCTACACCTTC. It translates to CSATLGDTYYGYTF. V usage is TRBV29-1 and J usage is TRBJ1-2; weak D call: TRBD1 (6 bases). This CDR3 has 14 amino acids. CDR1 and CDR2 (germline): SQVTM, ANQGSEA. V lost 7 bases and J 3 bases, leaving 18 bases between the germline ends.

The chain carries TRBV28 and TRBJ2-1; 14 bases match TRBD2. This CDR3 contains 15 residues. Per germline, CDR1 MDHEN and CDR2 SYDVKM. Trimming removed 7 bases from V and 6 bases from J; junction bases left unmatched: 5. The CDR3 coding sequence is TGTGCCAGCATGACTAGCGGGAGGGGGTTCAATGAGCAGTTCTTC. This gives the protein CASMTSGRGFNEQFF.

V gene TRBV28 combines with J gene TRBJ2-7, with D tentatively TRBD1 (5 bases). This CDR3 comprises 15 residues. V was trimmed by 4 bases and J by 3 bases, leaving 16 bases between them. The germline V gene has CDR1 MDHEN and CDR2 SYDVKM. In DNA form, the CDR3 reads TGTGCCAGCAGTTCCGCAGGGTTTGCTGGCTACGAGCAGTACTTC. Translating it yields CASSSAGFAGYEQYF.

The rearrangement joins TRBV19 to TRBJ2-7, with D tentatively TRBD1 (5 bases). V was trimmed by 4 bases and J by 5 bases, leaving 12 bases between them. The CDR3 loop spans 13 amino acids. Germline V CDR1 and CDR2: LNHDA, SQIVND (reference sequence). The DNA of the CDR3 is TGTGCCAGTAGTACAGAAGGGGTCCACGAGCAGTACTTC. Translating it yields CASSTEGVHEQYF.

The chain carries TRBV9 and TRBJ2-7, with D possibly being TRBD1 (5 bases). The CDR3 loop spans 15 amino acids. Trimming removed 0 bases from V and 5 bases from J, with 15 bases in between. The germline CDR1 and CDR2 sequences are SGDLS and YYNGEE. In nucleotides, the CDR3 is TGTGCCAGCAGCGTAGACGGCAGGGCTTCGGACGAGCAGTACTTC. This gives the protein CASSVDGRASDEQYF.

The chain links TRBV5-4 to TRBJ2-7; 9 positions match TRBD1. V was clipped by 6 bases and J by 4 bases; unmatched bases: 8. The CDR3 is 14 residues long. The germline CDR1 and CDR2 sequences are SGHNT and YYREEE (reference sequence). Written as DNA, the CDR3 is TGTGCCAGCAAGCCACAGGGGGCCGGGTACGAGCAGTACTTC. This encodes CASKPQGAGYEQYF.

V is TRBV28 and J is TRBJ2-7; D possibly corresponds to TRBD1 (5 bases). CDR1 and CDR2 (germline): MDHEN, SYDVKM. Deletions cut 10 bases from V and 2 bases from J, with 21 bases between. CDR3 length: 15 amino acids. The DNA for the CDR3 is TGTGCCACCTCGATCCGAGACAGCAGTACCTACGAGCAGTACTTC. Translation: CATSIRDSSTYEQYF.

The V gene is TRBV13, the J gene TRBJ2-3; 14 bases agree with TRBD2. Trimming cost V 3 bases and J 1 base; bases outside gene matches: 9. CDR1 is PRHDT and CDR2 is FYEKMQ in the germline V gene (reference sequence). The CDR3 has 19 amino acids. CDR3 sequence reads: CASSFLTSGGAAGTDTQYF. DNA of the CDR3: TGTGCCAGCAGCTTCTTGACTAGCGGGGGGGCCGCGGGCACAGATACGCAGTATTTT.

This clone has more than one count but fewer than ten. The rearrangement links TRBV30 to TRBJ2-3; 8 positions agree with TRBD1. Unmatched junction bases numbered 31, after V lost 3 bases and J lost 8 bases. The length of the CDR3 is 21 residues. Germline CDR1 and CDR2: GTSNPN and SVGIG (reference sequence). This CDR3 reads CAWRVVAKKKGSDRAWGTQYF. CDR3 DNA sequence: TGTGCCTGGAGAGTAGTAGCAAAAAAGAAAGGTTCGGACAGGGCGTGGGGTACGCAGTATTTT.

This clone was seen only once. The chain links TRBV9 to TRBJ2-5, with D possibly TRBD1 on 5 matching bases. Germline V gene sequence: CDR1 SGDLS, CDR2 YYNGEE. Trimming left V 0 bases short and J 4 bases short, with 13 bases between. The CDR3 sequence is 15 residues long. The CDR3 DNA sequence: TGTGCCAGCAGCGTAGAGGTCGGGCAGGGAGAGACCCAGTACTTC. It yields the protein CASSVEVGQGETQYF.

This chain connects TRBV30 to TRBJ2-1; D is unresolved. CDR3 length: 13 residues. V dropped 3 bases and J dropped 7 bases, with 13 bases sitting between them. Per the germline V gene, CDR1 is GTSNPN and CDR2 is SVGIG (reference sequence). The CDR3 loop is CAWRLANGNEQFF. The CDR3 DNA is TGTGCCTGGAGGTTAGCCAATGGGAATGAGCAGTTCTTC. The full variable domain, with the rest looked up from reference TRBV30 and TRBJ2-1, is SQTIHQWPATLVQPVGSPLSLECTVEGTSNPNLYWYRQAAGRGLQLLFYSVGIGQISSEVPQNLSASRPQDRQFILSSKKLLLSDSGFYLCAWRLANGNEQFFGPGTRLTVL.

The chain recombines TRBV6-5 with TRBJ1-2; D possibly corresponds to TRBD1 (6 bases). From germline, CDR1 is MNHEY and CDR2 SVGAGI. V was pared by 5 bases and J by 8 bases, with 18 bases between. This CDR3 is built from 14 residues. CDR3 region: CASSPPAGAAGYTF. The CDR3 region has the DNA TGTGCCAGCAGTCCCCCAGCGGGGGCGGCGGGCTACACCTTC.

This chain links TRBV6-5 with TRBJ2-4, with D maybe TRBD1 (7 bases). This CDR3 is built from 16 residues. CDR1 is MNHEY and CDR2 is SVGAGI in the germline V gene. Trimming left V 2 bases short and J 1 base short, with 12 bases between. CDR3 in amino acids: CASSYGRGRAKNIQYF. The CDR3 DNA reads as TGTGCCAGCAGTTACGGCAGGGGGAGGGCCAAAAACATTCAGTACTTC.

The chain employs TRBV6-1 and TRBJ1-4; tentative D call: TRBD1 (6 bases). Trimming removed 6 bases at V and 6 bases at J, with 14 bases between. The germline CDR1 and CDR2 sequences are MNHNS and SASEGT. The CDR3 has 14 amino acids. This chain's CDR3 is CASRRGGRDEKLFF. CDR3 DNA: TGTGCCAGCAGAAGGGGGGGGAGAGATGAAAAACTGTTTTTT.